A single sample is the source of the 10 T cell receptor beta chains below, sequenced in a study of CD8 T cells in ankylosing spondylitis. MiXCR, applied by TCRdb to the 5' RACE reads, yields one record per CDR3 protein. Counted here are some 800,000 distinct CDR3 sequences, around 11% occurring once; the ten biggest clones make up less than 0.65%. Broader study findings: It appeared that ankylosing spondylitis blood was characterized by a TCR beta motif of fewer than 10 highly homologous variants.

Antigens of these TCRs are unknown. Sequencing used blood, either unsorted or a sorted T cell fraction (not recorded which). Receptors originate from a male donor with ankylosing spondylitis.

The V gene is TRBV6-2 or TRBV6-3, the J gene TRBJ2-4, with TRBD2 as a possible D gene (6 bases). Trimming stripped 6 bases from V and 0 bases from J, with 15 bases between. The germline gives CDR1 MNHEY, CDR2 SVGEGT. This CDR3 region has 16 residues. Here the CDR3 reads CASRRNRGLAKNIQYF. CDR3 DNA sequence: TGTGCCAGCAGGCGAAACCGGGGACTAGCCAAAAACATTCAGTACTTC.

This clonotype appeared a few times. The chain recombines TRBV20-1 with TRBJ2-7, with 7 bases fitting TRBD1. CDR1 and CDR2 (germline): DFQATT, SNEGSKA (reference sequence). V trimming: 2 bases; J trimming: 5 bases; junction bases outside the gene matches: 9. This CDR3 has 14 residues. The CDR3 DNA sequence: TGCAGTGCTAGAACCGACAGGGATGCGAACGAGCAGTACTTC. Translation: CSARTDRDANEQYF.

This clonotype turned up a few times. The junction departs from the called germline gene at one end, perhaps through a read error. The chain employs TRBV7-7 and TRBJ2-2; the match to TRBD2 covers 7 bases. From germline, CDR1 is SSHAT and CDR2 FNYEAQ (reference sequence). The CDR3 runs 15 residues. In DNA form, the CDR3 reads TGTGCTAGCAGACGTATCGGGGGGATTACCGGGGAGCTGTTTTTT. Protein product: CASRRIGGITGELFF.

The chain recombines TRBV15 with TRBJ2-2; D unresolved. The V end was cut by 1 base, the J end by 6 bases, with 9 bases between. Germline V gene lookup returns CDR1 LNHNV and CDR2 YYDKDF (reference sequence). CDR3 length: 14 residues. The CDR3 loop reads CATSRGRVAGELFF. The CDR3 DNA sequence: TGTGCCACCAGCAGAGGCCGGGTGGCCGGGGAGCTGTTTTTT. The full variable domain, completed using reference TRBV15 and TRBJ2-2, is DAMVIQNPRYQVTQFGKPVTLSCSQTLNHNVMYWYQQKSSQAPKLLFHYYDKDFNNEADTPDNFQSRRPNTSFCFLDIRSPGLGDTAMYLCATSRGRVAGELFFGEGSRLTVL.

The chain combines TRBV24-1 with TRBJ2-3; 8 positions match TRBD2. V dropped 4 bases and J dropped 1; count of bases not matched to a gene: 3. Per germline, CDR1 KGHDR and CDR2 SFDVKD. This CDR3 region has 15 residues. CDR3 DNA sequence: TGTGCCACCAGTGAATTTAGCGGGGGCACAGATACGCAGTATTTT. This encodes CATSEFSGGTDTQYF.

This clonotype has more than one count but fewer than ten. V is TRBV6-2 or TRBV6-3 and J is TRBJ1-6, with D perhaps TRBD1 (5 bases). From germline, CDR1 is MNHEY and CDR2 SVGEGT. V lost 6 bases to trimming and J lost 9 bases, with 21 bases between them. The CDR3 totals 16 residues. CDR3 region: CASRTGTAAFGSPLHF. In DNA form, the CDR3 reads TGTGCCAGCAGAACCGGGACGGCGGCCTTCGGTTCACCCCTCCACTTT.

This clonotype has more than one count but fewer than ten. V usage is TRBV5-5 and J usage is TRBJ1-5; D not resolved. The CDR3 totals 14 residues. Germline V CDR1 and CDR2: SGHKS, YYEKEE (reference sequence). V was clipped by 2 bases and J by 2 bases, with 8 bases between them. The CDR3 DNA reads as TGTGCCAGCAGCTTAAGCGGCCGCAATCAGCCCCAGCATTTT. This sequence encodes CASSLSGRNQPQHF.

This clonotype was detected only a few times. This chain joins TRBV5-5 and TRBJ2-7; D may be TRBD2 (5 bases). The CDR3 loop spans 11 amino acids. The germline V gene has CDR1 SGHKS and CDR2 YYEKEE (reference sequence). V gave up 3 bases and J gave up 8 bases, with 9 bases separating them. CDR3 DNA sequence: TGTGCCAGCAGCTCGGGGTTTAAGCAGTACTTC. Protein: CASSSGFKQYF.

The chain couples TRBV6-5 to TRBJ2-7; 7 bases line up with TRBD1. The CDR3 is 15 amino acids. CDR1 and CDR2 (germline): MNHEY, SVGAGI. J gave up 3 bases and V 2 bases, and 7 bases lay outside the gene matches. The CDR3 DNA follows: TGTGCCAGCAGTTACCTCGACAGGGTGGGCTACGAGCAGTACTTC. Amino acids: CASSYLDRVGYEQYF.

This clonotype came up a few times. As DNA, the CDR3 is TGTGCCAGCAGCTTAGTGGACGGGGGGCGAGAGACCCAGTACTTC. This codes for CASSLVDGGRETQYF. The rearrangement uses TRBV7-2 and TRBJ2-5; a possible D gene is TRBD2 (7 bases). Germline V gene data show CDR1 as SGHTA and CDR2 as FQGNSA. There are 15 residues in the CDR3. V gave up 1 base and J gave up 4 bases, with 13 bases separating them.